Listed below are T cell receptor beta chains from one sample, sequenced in a study of molecular identifiers for immune sequencing clone quantification. A single record per CDR3 protein comes from TCRdb applying MiXCR to the PCR reads. Of around 320,000 distinct CDR3 sequences in the sample, 24% were seen once. Sample: naive CD8+ T cells from blood, with Jurkat cell RNA spiked in. The receptors here all came from a human donor in good health. Some libraries in this study had Jurkat cell RNA spiked in. CDR3s include the opening cysteine and the closing phenylalanine or tryptophan. The D gene is left open where the match is weak. Only some rows state a clone size, as once, few, many or a class for expanded clones.

size,J,V,D,CDR3,DNA
few,TRBJ2-7,TRBV11-3,.,CASSPKGPRAYEQYF,TGTGCCAGCAGCCCCAAGGGGCCCAGGGCCTACGAGCAGTACTTC
.,TRBJ2-3,TRBV24-1,TRBD1,CAPSDRTGSTDTQYF,TGTGCCCCCAGTGATCGGACAGGGAGCACAGATACGCAGTATTTT
few,TRBJ2-7,TRBV27,.,CASRPRVSYEQYF,TGTGCCAGCAGGCCCAGAGTCTCCTACGAGCAGTACTTC
.,TRBJ2-5,TRBV6-5,TRBD2,CASSKYLLAGGEEPQYF,TGTGCCAGCAGCAAATACCTACTAGCGGGGGGGGAAGAGCCCCAGTACTTC
few,TRBJ2-1,TRBV12-3/TRBV12-4,TRBD1,CASAGTGGVEQFF,TGTGCCAGTGCCGGGACAGGAGGCGTTGAGCAGTTCTTC
many,TRBJ2-7,TRBV6-5,TRBD1,CASTHSATGTYEQYF,TGTGCCAGCACCCACTCGGCGACAGGGACCTACGAGCAGTACTTC
.,TRBJ1-1,TRBV5-6,.,CASSTAGPEAFF,TGTGCCAGCAGCACCGCAGGGCCTGAAGCTTTCTTT
.,TRBJ1-1,TRBV13,.,CTSTVRQPQAEAFF,TGTACCAGCACCGTCCGCCAGCCCCAAGCTGAAGCTTTCTTT
few,TRBJ1-5,TRBV28,.,CASSVHRAAGQPQHF,TGTGCCAGCAGTGTACACAGGGCGGCAGGTCAGCCCCAGCATTTT
.,TRBJ2-3,TRBV4-3,TRBD2,CASSQDGLAGRPSDTQYF,TGCGCCAGCAGCCAAGATGGACTAGCGGGAAGGCCGTCAGATACGCAGTATTTT
few,TRBJ1-2,TRBV19,.,CASSATGNYGYTF,TGTGCCAGTAGTGCCACAGGGAACTATGGCTACACCTTC
few,TRBJ2-1,TRBV28,.,CASSLLSGTRGEQFF,TGTGCCAGCAGTTTACTGAGTGGGACCAGAGGTGAGCAGTTCTTC
.,TRBJ2-7,TRBV7-9,TRBD2,CVSSPASSGSHEQYF,TGTGTCAGCAGCCCCGCCTCTAGCGGGAGCCACGAGCAGTACTTC
few,TRBJ1-4,TRBV19,TRBD1,CASKLRTGGLGEKLFF,TGTGCCAGCAAATTACGTACAGGGGGATTGGGAGAAAAACTGTTTTTT
many,TRBJ2-6,TRBV15,.,CATSSQTWGANVLTF,TGTGCCACCAGCAGTCAGACGTGGGGGGCCAACGTCCTGACTTTC
.,TRBJ2-7,TRBV27,TRBD2,CASSLAGGLAVYEQYF,TGTGCCAGCAGTTTAGCTGGGGGACTAGCGGTCTACGAGCAGTACTTC
.,TRBJ2-3,TRBV27,.,CASSFLVRTDTQYF,TGTGCCAGCAGTTTTCTGGTTCGCACAGATACGCAGTATTTT